This T cell receptor (beta chain) was profiled in a study of vaccination effects on CD4 cells after COVID-19. Produced via immunoSEQ multiplex PCR; TCRdb's table is partial and in-frame only. The sample has under 40,000 clones; approximately 84% are singletons. Under the ViraFEST assay, PBMC were stimulated with viral peptide pools so that antigen-specific CD4+ T cells expanded. Sequencing was performed afterwards. CD4+ T cells were isolated after 10 days of culture. Two doses of either BNT162b2 or mRNA-1273 were given to each participant. Germline CDR1 LGHDT, CDR2 YNNKEL (reference sequence). CDR3 length: 12 amino acids. V gave up 11 bases and J gave up 5 bases, with 16 bases separating them. In its sample, this clone was seen once. Its specificity is unknown.

This TCR derives from a human donor who received a COVID-19 vaccine. Some clones in this sample may be carry-over from other donors' samples. The sequencing used CD4+ T cells from PBMCs cultured with HCoV-NL63 spike peptides, collected after COVID-19 vaccination. The V gene is TRBV3-1 (or the pseudogene TRBV3-2), the J gene TRBJ2-7; D gene uncertain. The CDR3: CARSDHHDEQYV. In DNA, the CDR3 is TGTGCCCGCTCAGACCACCACGACGAGCAGTACGTC.